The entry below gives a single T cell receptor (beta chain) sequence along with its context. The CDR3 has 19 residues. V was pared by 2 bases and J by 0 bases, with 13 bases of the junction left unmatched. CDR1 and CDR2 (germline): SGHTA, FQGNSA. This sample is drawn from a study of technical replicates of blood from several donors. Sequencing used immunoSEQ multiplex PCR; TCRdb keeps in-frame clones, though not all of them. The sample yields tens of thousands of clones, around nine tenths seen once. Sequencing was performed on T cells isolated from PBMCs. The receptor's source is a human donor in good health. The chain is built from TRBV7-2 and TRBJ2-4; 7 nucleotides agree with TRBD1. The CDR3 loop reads CASSLKGQLITLAKNIQYF. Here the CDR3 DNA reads TGTGCCAGCAGCTTAAAGGGACAGCTTATTACCCTAGCCAAAAACATTCAGTACTTC.